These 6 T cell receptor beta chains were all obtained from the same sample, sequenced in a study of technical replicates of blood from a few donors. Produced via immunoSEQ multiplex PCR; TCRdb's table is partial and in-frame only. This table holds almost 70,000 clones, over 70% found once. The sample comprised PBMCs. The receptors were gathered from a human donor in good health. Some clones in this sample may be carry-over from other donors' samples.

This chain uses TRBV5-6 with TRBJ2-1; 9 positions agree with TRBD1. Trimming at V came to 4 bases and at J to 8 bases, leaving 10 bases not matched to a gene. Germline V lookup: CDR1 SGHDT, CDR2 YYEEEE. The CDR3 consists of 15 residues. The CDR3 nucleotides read TGTGCCAGCAGCCCGGCAGGGACAGGGTCTTATGAGCAGTTCTTC. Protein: CASSPAGTGSYEQFF. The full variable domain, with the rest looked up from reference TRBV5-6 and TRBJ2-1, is DAGVTQSPTHLIKTRGQQVTLRCSPKSGHDTVSWYQQALGQGPQFIFQYYEEEERQRGNFPDRFSGHQFPNYSSELNVNALLLGDSALYLCASSPAGTGSYEQFFGPGTRLTVL.

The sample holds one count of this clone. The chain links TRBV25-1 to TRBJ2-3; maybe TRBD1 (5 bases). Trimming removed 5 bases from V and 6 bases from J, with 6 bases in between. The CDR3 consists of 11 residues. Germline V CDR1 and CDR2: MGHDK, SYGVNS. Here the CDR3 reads CASSKGDTQYF. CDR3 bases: TGTGCCAGCAGTAAGGGGGATACGCAGTATTTT.

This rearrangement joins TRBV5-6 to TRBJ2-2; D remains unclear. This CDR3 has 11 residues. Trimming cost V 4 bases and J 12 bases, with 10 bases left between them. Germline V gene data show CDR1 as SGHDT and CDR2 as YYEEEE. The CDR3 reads CASSAQTKLFF. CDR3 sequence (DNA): TGTGCCAGCAGCGCGCAAACTAAGCTGTTTTTT.

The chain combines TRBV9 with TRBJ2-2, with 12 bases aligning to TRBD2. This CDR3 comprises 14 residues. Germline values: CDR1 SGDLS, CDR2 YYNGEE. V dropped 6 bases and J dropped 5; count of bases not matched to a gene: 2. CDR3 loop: CASKGTSGTGELFF. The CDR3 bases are TGTGCCAGCAAAGGGACTAGCGGGACCGGGGAGCTGTTTTTT.

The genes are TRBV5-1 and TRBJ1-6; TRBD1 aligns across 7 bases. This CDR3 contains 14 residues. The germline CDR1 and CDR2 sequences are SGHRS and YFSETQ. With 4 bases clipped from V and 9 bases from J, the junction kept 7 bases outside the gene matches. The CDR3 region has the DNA TGCGCCAGCAGCCCTGGGACAGTCTTTTCACCCCTCCACTTT. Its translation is CASSPGTVFSPLHF.

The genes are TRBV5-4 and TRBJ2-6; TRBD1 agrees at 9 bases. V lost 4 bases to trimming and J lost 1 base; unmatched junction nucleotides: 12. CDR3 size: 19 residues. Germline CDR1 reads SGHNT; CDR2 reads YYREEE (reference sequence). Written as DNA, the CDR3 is TGTGCCAGCAGCGGGACAGGGCCCCTCATAGGGTCTGGGGCCAACGTCCTGACTTTC. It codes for CASSGTGPLIGSGANVLTF. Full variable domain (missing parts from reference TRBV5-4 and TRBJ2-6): ETGVTQSPTHLIKTRGQQVTLRCSSQSGHNTVSWYQQALGQGPQFIFQYYREEENGRGNFPPRFSGLQFPNYSSELNVNALELDDSALYLCASSGTGPLIGSGANVLTFGAGSRLTVL.